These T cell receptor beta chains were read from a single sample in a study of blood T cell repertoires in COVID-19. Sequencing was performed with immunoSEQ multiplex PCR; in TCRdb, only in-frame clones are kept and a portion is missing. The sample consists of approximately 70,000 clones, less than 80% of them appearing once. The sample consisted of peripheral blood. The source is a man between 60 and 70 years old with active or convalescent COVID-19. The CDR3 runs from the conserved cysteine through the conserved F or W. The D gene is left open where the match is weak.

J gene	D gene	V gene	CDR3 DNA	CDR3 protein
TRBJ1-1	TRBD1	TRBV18	TGTGCCAGCTCACAGGACAGGGAGGCTGAAGCTTTCTTT	CASSQDREAEAFF
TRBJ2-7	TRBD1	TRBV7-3	TGTGCCAGCAGCTCGACAGGGTTCTACGAGCAGTACTTC	CASSSTGFYEQYF
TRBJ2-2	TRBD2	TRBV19	TGTGCCAGTACACCGGGAGGCCTCACATCCGGGGAGCTGTTTTTT	CASTPGGLTSGELFF
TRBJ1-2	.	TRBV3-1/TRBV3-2	TGTGCCAGCAGCCAAGAGTCGACTGATAAATATGGCTACACCTTC	CASSQESTDKYGYTF
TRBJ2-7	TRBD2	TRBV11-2	TGTGCCAGCAGCTTGGAGCGGGGGGTCTACGAGCAGTACTTC	CASSLERGVYEQYF
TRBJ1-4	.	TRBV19	TGTGCCAGTAGTACCTCCATGTCTACAACTAATGAAAAACTGTTTTTT	CASSTSMSTTNEKLFF
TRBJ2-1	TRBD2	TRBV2	TGTGCCAGCAGGGGCCTAGCGGGGGGAAGTAATGAGCAGTTCTTC	CASRGLAGGSNEQFF
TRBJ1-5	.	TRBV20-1	TGCAGTGCTAGTAGACCAACACAGGGACCCTATAGCAATCAGCCCCAGCATTTT	CSASRPTQGPYSNQPQHF
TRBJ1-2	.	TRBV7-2	TGTGCCAGCAGTAAGGACTTCTATGGCTACACCTTC	CASSKDFYGYTF
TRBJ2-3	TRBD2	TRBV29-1	TGCAGCGTTGTAGGAGGGACTAGGCCTAGCGGGGGGGCAGATACGCAGTATTTT	CSVVGGTRPSGGADTQYF
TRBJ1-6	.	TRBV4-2	TGTGCCAGCAGCCAAGTACGGACACTTTATAATTCACCCCTCCACTTT	CASSQVRTLYNSPLHF